This T cell receptor (beta chain) was profiled in a study of CD8 T cells in ankylosing spondylitis. General observations from the study: According to the report, clones linked to the disease were significantly enriched in matched synovial fluid samples taken from ankylosing spondylitis patients. A TCR beta motif of about eight highly homologous variants seemed to mark ankylosing spondylitis blood. A subset of motif variants has previously been described in the synovial fluid and blood of reactive arthritis.

Germline CDR1 DFQATT, CDR2 SNEGSKA (reference sequence). Trimming at V came to 2 bases and at J to 5 bases, leaving 5 bases not matched to a gene. The CDR3 is made up of 14 amino acids. This clonotype was detected ten times or more. Its cognate antigen is unknown. Quantitative 5'-RACE with molecular barcodes produced the TCR beta libraries. TCRdb reprocessed the 5' RACE reads via MiXCR and lists one record per CDR3 protein. The sample records around 890,000 distinct CDR3 sequences, about an eighth being singletons. The TCR originated in a male donor with ankylosing spondylitis. This chain joins TRBV20-1 and TRBJ2-1, with 8 nucleotides matching TRBD2. Sequencing input: blood, either unsorted or a sorted T cell fraction (not recorded which). The CDR3 DNA reads TGCAGTGCTAGACGACTAGCGAGCGACAATGAGCAGTTCTTC. It codes for CSARRLASDNEQFF.